This T cell receptor beta chain was obtained from a study of a mutant IDH1 vaccine in newly diagnosed glioma. Study as a whole: Commencement of vaccination occurred 4-6 weeks following radiotherapy alone, or concurrently with temozolomide cycles. Those enrolled had earlier been treated with radiotherapy, temozolomide, or both, mostly both. The study's findings and limits: Induction of immune responses by the vaccine occurred in about 95% of patients. Whatever changes occurred in top peripheral T cell clonotypes seemed unrelated to pseudoprogression.

In regard to this clone: The antigen is not known.

As to time point: week 23, last vaccination. Each dose delivered 300 ug of mutant IDH1 20-mer peptide subcutaneously with imiquimod. The CDR3 consists of 20 residues. Trimming at V came to 4 bases and at J to 3 bases, leaving 19 bases not matched to a gene. CDR1 is SGHNT, CDR2 YENEEA, per germline. TCRdb's copy holds only in-frame clones and misses some; the assay was immunoSEQ multiplex PCR. Among approximately 35,000 clones listed, roughly 90% were seen once. The sequence came from a man in his forties with glioma. Sequencing was performed on PBMCs, taken from a glioma patient whose treatment included an IDH1 peptide vaccine. J is TRBJ2-5 and V is TRBV11-3, with 11 nucleotides matching TRBD2. CDR3 nucleotide sequence: TGTGCCAGCAGCTCCTCACGGCCCCCTAGCGGGGGGACTACGAAAGAGACCCAGTACTTC. This gives the protein CASSSSRPPSGGTTKETQYF.